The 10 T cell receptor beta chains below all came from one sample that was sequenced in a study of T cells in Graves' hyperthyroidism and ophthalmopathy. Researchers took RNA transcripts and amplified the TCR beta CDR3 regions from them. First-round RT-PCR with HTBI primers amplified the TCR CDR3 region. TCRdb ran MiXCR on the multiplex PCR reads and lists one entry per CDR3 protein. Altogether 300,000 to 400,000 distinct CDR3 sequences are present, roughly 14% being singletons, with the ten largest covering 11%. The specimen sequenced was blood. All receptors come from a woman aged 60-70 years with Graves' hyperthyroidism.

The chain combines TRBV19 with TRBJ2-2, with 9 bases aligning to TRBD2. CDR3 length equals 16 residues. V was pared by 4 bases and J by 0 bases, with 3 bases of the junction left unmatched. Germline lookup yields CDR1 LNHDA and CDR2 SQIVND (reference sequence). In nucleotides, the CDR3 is TGTGCCAGTAGTACCCTAGCGGGACCGAACACCGGGGAGCTGTTTTTT. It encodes CASSTLAGPNTGELFF.

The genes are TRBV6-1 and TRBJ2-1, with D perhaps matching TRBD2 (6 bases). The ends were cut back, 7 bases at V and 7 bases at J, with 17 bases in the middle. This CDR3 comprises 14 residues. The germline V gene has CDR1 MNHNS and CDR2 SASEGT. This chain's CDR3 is CASTQSGRTNEQFF. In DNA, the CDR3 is TGTGCCAGCACCCAGTCAGGGAGGACTAATGAGCAGTTCTTC.

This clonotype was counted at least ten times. The CDR3 sequence: CASSFVGGVNTEAFF. CDR3 DNA: TGTGCCAGCAGTTTCGTGGGGGGTGTGAACACTGAAGCTTTCTTT. The V gene is TRBV28, the J gene TRBJ1-1; D is perhaps TRBD1 (5 bases). The CDR3 has 15 amino acids. Trimming took off 3 bases at V and 0 bases at J, with 11 bases between the two ends. Germline CDR1 MDHEN, CDR2 SYDVKM.

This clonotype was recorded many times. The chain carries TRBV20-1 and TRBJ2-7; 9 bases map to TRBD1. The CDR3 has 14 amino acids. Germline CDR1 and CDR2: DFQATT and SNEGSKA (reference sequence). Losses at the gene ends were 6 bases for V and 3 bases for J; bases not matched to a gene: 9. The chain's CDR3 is CSAQGTGTVYEQYF. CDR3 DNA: TGCAGTGCGCAAGGGACAGGGACCGTCTACGAGCAGTACTTC.

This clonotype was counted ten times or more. The CDR3 is CATSDFGGSSTDTQYF. CDR3 coding DNA: TGTGCCACCAGTGATTTTGGAGGGTCCAGCACAGATACGCAGTATTTT. J is TRBJ2-3 and V is TRBV24-1, with a weak D call TRBD2 (6 bases). Trimming pared 1 base from V and 0 bases from J, leaving 10 bases between. CDR1 is KGHDR, CDR2 SFDVKD, per germline. This CDR3 spans 16 amino acids.

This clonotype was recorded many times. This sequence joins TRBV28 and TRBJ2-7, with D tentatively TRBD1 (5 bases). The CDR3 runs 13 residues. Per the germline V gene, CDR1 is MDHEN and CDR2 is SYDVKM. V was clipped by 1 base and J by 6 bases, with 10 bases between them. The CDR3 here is CASSLYPGSEQYF. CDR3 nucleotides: TGTGCCAGCAGTTTATATCCAGGGTCCGAGCAGTACTTC.

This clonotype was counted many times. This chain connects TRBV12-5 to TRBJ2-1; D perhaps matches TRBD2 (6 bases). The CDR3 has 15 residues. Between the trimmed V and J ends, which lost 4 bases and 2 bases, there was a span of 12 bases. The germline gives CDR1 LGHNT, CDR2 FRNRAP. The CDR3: CASGSTGLTYNEQFF. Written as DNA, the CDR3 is TGTGCTAGTGGTTCAACGGGACTCACCTACAATGAGCAGTTCTTC.

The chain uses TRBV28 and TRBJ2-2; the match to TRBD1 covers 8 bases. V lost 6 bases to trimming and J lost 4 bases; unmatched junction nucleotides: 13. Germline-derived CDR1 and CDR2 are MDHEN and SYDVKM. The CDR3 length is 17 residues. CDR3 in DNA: TGTGCCAGCAGGGACAGGGTTGGAGAGGTCTTCACCGGGGAGCTGTTTTTT. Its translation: CASRDRVGEVFTGELFF.

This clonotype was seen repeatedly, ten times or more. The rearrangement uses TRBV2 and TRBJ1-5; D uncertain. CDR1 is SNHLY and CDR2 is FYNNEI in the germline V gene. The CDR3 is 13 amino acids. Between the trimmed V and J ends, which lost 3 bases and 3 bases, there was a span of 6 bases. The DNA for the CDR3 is TGTGCCAGCAGTGATCCAGTCAATCAGCCCCAGCATTTT. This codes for CASSDPVNQPQHF.

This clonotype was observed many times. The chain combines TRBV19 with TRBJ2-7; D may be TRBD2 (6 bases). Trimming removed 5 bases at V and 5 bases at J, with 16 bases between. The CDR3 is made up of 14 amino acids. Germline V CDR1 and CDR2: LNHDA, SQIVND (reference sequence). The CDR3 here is CASSPRASAHEQYF. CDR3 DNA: TGTGCCAGTAGTCCCCGGGCTAGCGCGCACGAGCAGTACTTC. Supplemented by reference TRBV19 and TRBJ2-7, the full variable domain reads DGGITQSPKYLFRKEGQNVTLSCEQNLNHDAMYWYRQDPGQGLRLIYYSQIVNDFQKGDIAEGYSVSREKKESFPLTVTSAQKNPTAFYLCASSPRASAHEQYFGPGTRLTVT.